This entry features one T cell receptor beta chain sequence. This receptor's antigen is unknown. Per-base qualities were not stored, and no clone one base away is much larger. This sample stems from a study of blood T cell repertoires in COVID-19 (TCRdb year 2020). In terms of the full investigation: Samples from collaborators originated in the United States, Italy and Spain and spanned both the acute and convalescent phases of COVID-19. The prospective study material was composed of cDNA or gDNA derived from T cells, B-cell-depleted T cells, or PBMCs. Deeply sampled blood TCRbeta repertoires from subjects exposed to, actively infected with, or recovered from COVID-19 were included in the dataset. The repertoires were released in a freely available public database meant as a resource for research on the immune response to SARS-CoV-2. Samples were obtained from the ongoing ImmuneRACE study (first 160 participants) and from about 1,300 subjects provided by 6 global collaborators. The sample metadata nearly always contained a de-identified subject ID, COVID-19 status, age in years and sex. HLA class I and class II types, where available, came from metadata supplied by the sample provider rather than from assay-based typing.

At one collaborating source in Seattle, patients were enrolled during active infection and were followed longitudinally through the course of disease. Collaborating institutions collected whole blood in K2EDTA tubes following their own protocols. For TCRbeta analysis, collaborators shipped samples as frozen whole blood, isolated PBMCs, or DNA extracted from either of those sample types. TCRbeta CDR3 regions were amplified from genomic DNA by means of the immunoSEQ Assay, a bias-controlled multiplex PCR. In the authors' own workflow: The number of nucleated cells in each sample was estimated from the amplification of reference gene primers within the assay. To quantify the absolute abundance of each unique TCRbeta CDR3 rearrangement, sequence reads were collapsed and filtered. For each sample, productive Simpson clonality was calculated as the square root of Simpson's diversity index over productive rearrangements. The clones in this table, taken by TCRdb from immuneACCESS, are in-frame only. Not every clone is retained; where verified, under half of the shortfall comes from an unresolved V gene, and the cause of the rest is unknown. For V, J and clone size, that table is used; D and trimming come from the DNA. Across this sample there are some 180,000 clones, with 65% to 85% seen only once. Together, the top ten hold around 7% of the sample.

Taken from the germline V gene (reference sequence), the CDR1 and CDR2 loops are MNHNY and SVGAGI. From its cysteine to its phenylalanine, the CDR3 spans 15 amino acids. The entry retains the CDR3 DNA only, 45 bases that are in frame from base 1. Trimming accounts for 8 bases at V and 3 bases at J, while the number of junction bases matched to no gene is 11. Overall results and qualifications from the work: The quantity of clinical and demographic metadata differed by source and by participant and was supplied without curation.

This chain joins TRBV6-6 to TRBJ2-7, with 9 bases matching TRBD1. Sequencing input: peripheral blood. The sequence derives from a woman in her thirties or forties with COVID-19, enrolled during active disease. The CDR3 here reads CASENRDRVLYEQYF. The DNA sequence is TGTGCCAGCGAAAACCGGGACAGGGTCCTCTACGAGCAGTACTTC.